This T cell receptor (beta chain) came from a study of identical twins (dated by TCRdb to the mid-2010s). Regarding the study in general: TCR alpha and beta repertoires from monozygotic twins, unrelated adults of various ages and cord blood were deep-sequenced to test whether fetal clonotypes persist. Replicate twin experiments were performed at different times using different library preparation protocols to rule out contamination.

The library was built by means of 5' RACE. The run used an Illumina HiSeq 2000. Template switching added a universal primer binding site, and the final cDNA carried a unique molecular identifier that allowed TCR cDNA molecules to be counted accurately. Specific primers in the conserved constant-segment region were used to synthesize first-strand cDNA for TCR alpha and beta chains. To control for contamination, every cDNA library carried two barcodes: a SMART-Mk sample barcode plus Illumina barcodes. Two successive PCR steps introduced TruSeq adapter sequences along with Illumina sample barcodes. TCR alpha and beta cDNA libraries were sequenced on the Illumina HiSeq platform with custom primers. The authors processed their data as follows. MiGEC processed the raw reads to extract unique molecular identifiers, while MiXCR was used to determine the CDR3 positions. For each individual, recombination models were inferred using an EM algorithm with the repgenHMM and IGoR tools. Shared clonotypes were analyzed with the tcR package in R, and sharing was normalized by the product of cloneset sizes. To study raw recombination free of thymic and clonal selection effects, out-of-frame nonproductive sequences were analyzed. TCRdb reran the public reads through fastp at Q25 and MiXCR, keeping productive beta chains. Each entry is one CDR3 protein sequence, shown with its most common DNA and genes. TCRdb's processing, not the authors', yielded these V and J calls. The sample records more than 200,000 distinct CDR3 sequences, around 15% of which are singletons. Around 8.9% of the sample rests with the top ten.

All donors were healthy Caucasians. Miltenyi CD45RO+ enrichment and human naive T-cell isolation kits were used to isolate memory (CD45RO+) and naive T cells from PBMC. Counted from cysteine to phenylalanine, this CDR3 has 15 amino acids. Only CDR3 DNA remains: 45 bases, in frame from the first base. CDR1 and CDR2, looked up from the germline V gene, are SGHVS and FNYEAQ. V was cut back by 5 bases and J by 6 bases, leaving a gap of 20 bases between them. What the authors observed across the whole study: Zero-insertion analyses could be partly confounded by invariant T cells such as MAIT and iNKT, though diverse VJ usage argued against such confounding for most clonotypes. Fewer insertions were carried by abundant cord blood beta clonotypes, a similar but weaker trend appeared in young adult naive repertoires, and no such trend appeared in memory repertoires. Compared with coincidental sharing between unrelated individuals, out-of-frame TCR alpha sequences shared between twins showed an excess of sequences with low generation probability. Excess twin sharing in beta out-of-frame sequences was weaker because fewer shared sequences lowered the signal-to-noise ratio. Conclusions relied on cross-sectional statistical analysis, since the same donors could not be followed over many years. Recombination models systematically underestimated out-of-frame TCR alpha sharing in monozygotic twins but agreed with sharing between unrelated individuals.

This clonotype has more than one count but fewer than ten. Its antigen is currently not known. Within one base of it there is no much larger clone, and no base qualities were kept. The sequence joins TRBV7-6 to TRBJ2-7; the D call is tentative, TRBD1 or TRBD2, as each matches 5 bases. What was sequenced was memory (CD45RO+) T cells sorted from blood. The cell subset or site label for this specimen denotes: CD45RO+ enriched T cells. This TCR came from a woman aged 18-30 years in good health. The sequenced DNA: TGTGCCAGCAGCCTGGGGGTGGGAAAGGCGTCCGAGCAGTACTTC. Its amino acids are CASSLGVGKASEQYF.